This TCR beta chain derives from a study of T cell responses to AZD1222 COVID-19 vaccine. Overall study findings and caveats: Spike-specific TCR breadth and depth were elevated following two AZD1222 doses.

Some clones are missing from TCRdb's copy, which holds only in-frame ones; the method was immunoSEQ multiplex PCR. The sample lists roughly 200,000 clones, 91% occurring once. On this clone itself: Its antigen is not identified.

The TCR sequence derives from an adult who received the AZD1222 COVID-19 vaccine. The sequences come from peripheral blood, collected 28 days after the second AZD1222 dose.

CDR3 protein: CASSSGTGGGQETQYF. The DNA for the CDR3 is TGTGCCAGCAGCTCCGGCACAGGGGGAGGGCAAGAGACCCAGTACTTC. The chain links TRBV11-3 to TRBJ2-5; tentatively, D is TRBD1 (8 bases). Trimming stripped 4 bases from V and 2 bases from J, with 17 bases between. The CDR3 sequence is 16 residues long. Germline V CDR1 and CDR2: SGHNT, YENEEA.